The sequence of this TCR beta chain was determined in a study of metastatic and nonmetastatic thyroid tumors. Whole-study context: The comparison covered peripheral blood and tumor or nodule tissue in malignant and benign thyroid patients. Study results and caveats: According to reports, the diversity of TCR beta was significantly higher in malignant thyroid tumors than in benign nodules, and this held in both blood and tumor samples.

No patient had received any treatment before thyroid surgery. This clone has a handful of counts. The antigen remains unidentified. This sequence may be a read error, since a much larger clone differs from it by one base. The identical CDR3 is also encoded by other nucleotide sequences in the sample. Authors' analysis steps: Differences in CDR3 between clinicopathological groups were drawn on to build a classifier intended to discriminate distant-metastatic papillary thyroid cancer patients. Using MiXCR, TCRdb re-called clones from the PCR reads. The V and J calls were not made by the authors but by TCRdb's processing. The data hold about 6,100 clones, with roughly 33% observed a single time. Sequences were obtained from adjacent normal tissue. The receptor was isolated from a male donor with papillary thyroid cancer or a benign thyroid nodule (not recorded which). Some clones in this sample may be carry-over from other donors' samples.

DNA of the CDR3: TGCAGCGTTGGGGGGGCCCCCCGGGTAGAGACCCAGTACTTC. Translation: CSVGGAPRVETQYF. The chain uses TRBV29-1 and TRBJ2-5; D might be TRBD1 or TRBD2, each matching 6 bases. CDR3 length: 14 amino acids. Trimming removed 4 bases at V and 4 bases at J, with 16 bases between. Germline lookup yields CDR1 SQVTM and CDR2 ANQGSEA.